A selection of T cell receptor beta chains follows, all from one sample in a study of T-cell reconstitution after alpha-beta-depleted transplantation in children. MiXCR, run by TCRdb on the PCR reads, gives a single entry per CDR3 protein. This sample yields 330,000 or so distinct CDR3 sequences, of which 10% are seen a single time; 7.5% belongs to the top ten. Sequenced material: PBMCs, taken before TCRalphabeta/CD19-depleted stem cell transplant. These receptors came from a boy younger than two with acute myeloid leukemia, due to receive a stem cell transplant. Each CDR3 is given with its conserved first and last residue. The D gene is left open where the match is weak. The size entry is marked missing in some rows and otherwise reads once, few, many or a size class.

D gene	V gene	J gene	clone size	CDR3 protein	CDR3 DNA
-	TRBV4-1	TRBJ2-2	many	CASSRDAGGGWTGELFF	TGCGCCAGCAGCCGTGATGCAGGGGGAGGATGGACCGGGGAGCTGTTTTTT
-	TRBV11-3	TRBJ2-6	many	CASSLTPGVSGANVLTF	TGTGCCAGCAGCTTGACCCCGGGGGTCTCTGGGGCCAACGTCCTGACTTTC
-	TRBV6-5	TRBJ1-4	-	CASSYRSGPLAEKLFF	TGTGCCAGCAGTTACCGATCCGGTCCCTTAGCAGAAAAACTGTTTTTT
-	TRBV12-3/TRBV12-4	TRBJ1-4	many	CASRTTNEKLFF	TGTGCCAGCCGGACAACTAATGAAAAACTGTTTTTT
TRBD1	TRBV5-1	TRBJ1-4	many	CASRDRGLTTNEKLFF	TGCGCCAGCAGGGACAGGGGCCTCACAACTAATGAAAAACTGTTTTTT
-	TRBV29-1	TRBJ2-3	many	CSVEVPRGSTDTQYF	TGCAGCGTTGAAGTTCCCAGGGGCAGCACAGATACGCAGTATTTT
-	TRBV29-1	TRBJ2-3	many	CSVIPRGGATDTQYF	TGCAGCGTTATCCCACGGGGTGGGGCGACAGATACGCAGTATTTT
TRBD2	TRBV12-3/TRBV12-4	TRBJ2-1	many	CASRPPGGLAEQFF	TGTGCCAGCAGGCCACCCGGAGGACTAGCTGAGCAGTTCTTC
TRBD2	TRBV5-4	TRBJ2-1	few	CASSFWDSFLPGLAGDEQFF	TGTGCCAGCAGCTTCTGGGACAGTTTTCTCCCGGGACTAGCGGGAGATGAGCAGTTCTTC
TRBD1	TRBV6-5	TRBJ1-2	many	CASSYSRGLGYTF	TGTGCCAGCAGTTACTCCAGGGGGCTTGGCTACACCTTC
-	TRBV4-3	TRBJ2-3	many	CASSLDSLFDTQYF	TGCGCCAGCAGCCTGGACAGCCTATTTGATACGCAGTATTTT
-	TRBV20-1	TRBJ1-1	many	CSARSGRTAEAFF	TGCAGTGCTAGATCCGGCCGGACGGCTGAAGCTTTCTTT
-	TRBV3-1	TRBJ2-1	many	CASSRAYNEQFF	TGTGCCAGCAGTCGGGCTTACAATGAGCAGTTCTTC
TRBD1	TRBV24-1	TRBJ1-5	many	CATSERQGPQHF	TGTGCCACCAGTGAAAGACAGGGCCCCCAGCATTTT
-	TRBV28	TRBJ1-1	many	CASSLLGVPIDTEAFF	TGTGCCAGCAGTTTGTTGGGGGTTCCTATCGACACTGAAGCTTTCTTT
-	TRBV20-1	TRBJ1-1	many	CSARVAGGTEAFF	TGCAGTGCTAGAGTCGCGGGAGGGACTGAAGCTTTCTTT
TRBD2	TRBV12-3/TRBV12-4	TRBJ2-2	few	CASSQLLAGGPGELFF	TGTGCCAGCAGCCAGCTACTAGCGGGGGGACCCGGGGAGCTGTTTTTT
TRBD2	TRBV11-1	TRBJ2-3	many	CASSLRTSGGADTQYF	TGTGCCAGCAGCCTGCGGACTAGCGGGGGTGCAGATACGCAGTATTTT
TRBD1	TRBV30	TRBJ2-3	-	CAWSTGGASDTQYF	TGTGCCTGGAGCACAGGGGGCGCGTCAGATACGCAGTATTTT
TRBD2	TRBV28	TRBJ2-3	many	CASMTSGGFTDTQYF	TGTGCCAGCATGACTAGCGGGGGATTCACAGATACGCAGTATTTT
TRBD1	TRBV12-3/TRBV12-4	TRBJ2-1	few	CASIQTGWGNEQFF	TGTGCCAGCATCCAGACAGGGTGGGGGAATGAGCAGTTCTTC
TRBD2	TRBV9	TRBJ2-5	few	CASSVGLAGIQETQYF	TGTGCCAGCAGCGTAGGACTAGCGGGGATCCAAGAGACCCAGTACTTC
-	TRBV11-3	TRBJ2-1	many	CASSLEGTSPSYNEQFF	TGTGCCAGCAGCTTAGAGGGAACTAGCCCCTCCTACAATGAGCAGTTCTTC
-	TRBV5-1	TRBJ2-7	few	CASSLTVGEGYEQYF	TGCGCCAGCAGCTTGACCGTGGGGGAAGGGTACGAGCAGTACTTC
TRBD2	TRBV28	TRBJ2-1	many	CASTTEGAGFSYNEQFF	TGTGCCAGCACCACAGAGGGAGCGGGATTCTCCTACAATGAGCAGTTCTTC
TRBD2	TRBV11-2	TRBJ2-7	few	CASSWGTSGKSPYEQYF	TGTGCCAGCAGCTGGGGGACTAGCGGGAAGAGTCCCTACGAGCAGTACTTC
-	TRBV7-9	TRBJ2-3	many	CASSPRDTTDTQYF	TGTGCCAGCAGCCCCCGGGACACCACAGATACGCAGTATTTT
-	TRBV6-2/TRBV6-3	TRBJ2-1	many	CASSISLGAKNEQFF	TGTGCCAGCAGTATTTCCCTAGGCGCTAAAAATGAGCAGTTCTTC
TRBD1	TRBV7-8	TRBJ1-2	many	CASSLGATGGLYYGYTF	TGTGCCAGCAGCTTAGGGGCAACAGGGGGCTTGTACTATGGCTACACCTTC
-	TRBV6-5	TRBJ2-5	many	CASGFTRAGETQYF	TGTGCCAGCGGATTTACTCGGGCGGGGGAGACCCAGTACTTC
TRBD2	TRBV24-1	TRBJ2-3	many	CATSDLPTSGTDTQYF	TGTGCCACCAGTGATCTACCTACTAGCGGCACAGATACGCAGTATTTT
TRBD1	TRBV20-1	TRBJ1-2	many	CSARQGAHYGYTF	TGCAGTGCTAGACAGGGGGCGCACTATGGCTACACCTTC
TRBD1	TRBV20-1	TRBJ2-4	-	CCASRTGTGLNADIQYF	TGCTGTGCTAGTAGGACCGGGACAGGGCTAAACGCGGACATTCAGTACTTC
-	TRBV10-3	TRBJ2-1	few	CAISGAAVGLGNEQFF	TGTGCCATCAGTGGGGCGGCGGTGGGACTTGGGAATGAGCAGTTCTTC
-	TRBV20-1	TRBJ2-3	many	CSARRSVGTDTQYF	TGCAGTGCTAGGAGGAGCGTAGGTACAGATACGCAGTATTTT
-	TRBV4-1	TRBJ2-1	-	CASSQEGASDYNEQFF	TGCGCCAGCAGCCAAGAAGGGGCTAGCGACTACAATGAGCAGTTCTTC
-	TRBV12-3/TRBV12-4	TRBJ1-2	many	CASTAEGPYYGYTF	TGTGCCAGCACCGCGGAAGGGCCCTATTATGGCTACACCTTC
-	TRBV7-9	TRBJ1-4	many	CASSLFTGGSRSEKLFF	TGTGCCAGCAGCTTATTCACCGGAGGGTCCAGGAGTGAAAAACTGTTTTTT
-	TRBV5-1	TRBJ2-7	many	CASSLGQTFSYEQYF	TGCGCCAGCAGCTTGGGACAGACCTTCTCCTACGAGCAGTACTTC
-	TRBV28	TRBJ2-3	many	CASRPGPNTDTQYF	TGTGCCAGCAGACCGGGACCTAACACAGATACGCAGTATTTT
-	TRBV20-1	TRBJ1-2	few	CSARQRTDGYTF	TGCAGTGCTAGACAGCGGACAGATGGCTACACCTTC
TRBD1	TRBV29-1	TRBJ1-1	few	CSVDRQGPVSAFF	TGCAGCGTTGACAGACAGGGGCCGGTTTCGGCTTTCTTT